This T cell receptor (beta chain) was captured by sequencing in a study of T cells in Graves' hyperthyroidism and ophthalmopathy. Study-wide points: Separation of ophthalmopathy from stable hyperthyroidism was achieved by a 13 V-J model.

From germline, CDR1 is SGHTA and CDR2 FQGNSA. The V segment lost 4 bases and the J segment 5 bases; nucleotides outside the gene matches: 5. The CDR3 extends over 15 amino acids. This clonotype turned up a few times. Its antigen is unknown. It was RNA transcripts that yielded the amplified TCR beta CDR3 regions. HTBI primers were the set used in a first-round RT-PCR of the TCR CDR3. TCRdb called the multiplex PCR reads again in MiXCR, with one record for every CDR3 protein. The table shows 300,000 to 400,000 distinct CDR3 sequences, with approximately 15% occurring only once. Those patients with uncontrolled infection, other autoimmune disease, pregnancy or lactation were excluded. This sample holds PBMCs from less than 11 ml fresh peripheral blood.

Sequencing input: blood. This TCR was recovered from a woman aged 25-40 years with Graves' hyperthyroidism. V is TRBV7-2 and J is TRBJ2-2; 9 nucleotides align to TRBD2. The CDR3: CASSSVAGVTGELFF. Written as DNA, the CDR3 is TGTGCCAGCAGCTCCGTAGCGGGAGTGACCGGGGAGCTGTTTTTT.